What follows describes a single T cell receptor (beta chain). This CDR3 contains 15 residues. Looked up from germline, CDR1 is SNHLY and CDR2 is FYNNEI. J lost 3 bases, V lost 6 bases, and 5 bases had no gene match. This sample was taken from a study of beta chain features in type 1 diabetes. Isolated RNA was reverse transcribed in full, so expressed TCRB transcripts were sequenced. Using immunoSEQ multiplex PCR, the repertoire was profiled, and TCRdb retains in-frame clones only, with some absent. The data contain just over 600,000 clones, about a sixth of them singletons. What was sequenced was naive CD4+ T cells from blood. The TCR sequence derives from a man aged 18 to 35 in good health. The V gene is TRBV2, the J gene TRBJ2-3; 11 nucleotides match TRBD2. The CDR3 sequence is CASSTSGSKTDTQYF. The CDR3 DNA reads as TGTGCCAGCAGCACTAGCGGGAGTAAAACAGATACGCAGTATTTT.